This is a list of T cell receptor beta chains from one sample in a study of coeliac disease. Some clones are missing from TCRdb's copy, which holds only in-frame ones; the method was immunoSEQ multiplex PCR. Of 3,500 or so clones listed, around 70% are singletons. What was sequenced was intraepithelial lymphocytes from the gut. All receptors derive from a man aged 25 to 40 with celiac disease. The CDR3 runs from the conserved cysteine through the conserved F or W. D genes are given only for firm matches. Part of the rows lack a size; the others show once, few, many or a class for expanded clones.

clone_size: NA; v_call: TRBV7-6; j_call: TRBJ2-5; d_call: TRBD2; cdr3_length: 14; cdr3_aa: CASSPGGPLSAQYF; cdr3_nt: TGTGCCAGCTCGCCGGGGGGGCCGCTTTCGGCCCAGTACTTC
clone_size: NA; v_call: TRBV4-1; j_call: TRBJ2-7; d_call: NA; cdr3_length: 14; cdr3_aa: CASSQTPDSYEQYF; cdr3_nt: TGCGCCAGCAGCCAAACGCCAGACTCCTACGAGCAGTACTTC
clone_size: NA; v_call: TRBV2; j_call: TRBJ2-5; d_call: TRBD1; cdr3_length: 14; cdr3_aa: CASSDAGGAETQYF; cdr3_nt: TGTGCCAGCAGTGATGCAGGGGGCGCAGAGACCCAGTACTTC
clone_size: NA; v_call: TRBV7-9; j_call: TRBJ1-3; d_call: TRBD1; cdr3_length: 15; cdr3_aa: CASSLTGGTGNTIYF; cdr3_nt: TGTGCCAGCAGCCTGACAGGGGGCACCGGAAACACCATATATTTT
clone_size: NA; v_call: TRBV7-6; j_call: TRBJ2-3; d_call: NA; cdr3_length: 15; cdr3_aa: CASSLIGSAADTQYF; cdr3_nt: TGTGCCAGCAGCTTAATCGGGAGCGCAGCAGATACGCAGTATTTT
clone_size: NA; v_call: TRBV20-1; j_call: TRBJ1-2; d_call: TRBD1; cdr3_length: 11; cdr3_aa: CSIQGFYGYTF; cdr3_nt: TGCAGTATACAGGGGTTCTATGGCTACACCTTC
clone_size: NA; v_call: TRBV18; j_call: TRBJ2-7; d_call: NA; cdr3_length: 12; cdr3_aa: CASSPSGVEQYF; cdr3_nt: TGTGCCAGCTCACCATCAGGGGTCGAGCAGTACTTC
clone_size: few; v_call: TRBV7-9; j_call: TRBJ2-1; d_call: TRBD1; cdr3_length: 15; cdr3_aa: CASSGRDRGRDEQFF; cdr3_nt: TGTGCCAGCAGCGGGCGGGACAGGGGTAGGGATGAGCAGTTCTTC
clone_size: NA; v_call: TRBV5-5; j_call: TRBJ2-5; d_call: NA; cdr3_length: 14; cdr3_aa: CASSGTSGRETQYF; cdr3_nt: TGTGCCAGCAGCGGGACTTCCGGGCGGGAGACCCAGTACTTC
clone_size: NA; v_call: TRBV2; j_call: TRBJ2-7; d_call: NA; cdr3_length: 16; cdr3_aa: CASRVVATGSGYEQYF; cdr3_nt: TGTGCCAGCAGGGTGGTGGCAACAGGGTCGGGCTACGAGCAGTACTTC
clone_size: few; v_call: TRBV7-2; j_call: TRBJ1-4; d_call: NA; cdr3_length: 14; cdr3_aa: CASSLHRDYEKLFF; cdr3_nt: TGTGCCAGCAGCTTACACAGGGATTACGAAAAACTGTTTTTT
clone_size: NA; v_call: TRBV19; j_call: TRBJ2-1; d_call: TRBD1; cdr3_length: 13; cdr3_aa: CASSLQGVGEQFF; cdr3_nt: TGTGCCAGTAGTCTACAGGGGGTTGGTGAGCAGTTCTTC
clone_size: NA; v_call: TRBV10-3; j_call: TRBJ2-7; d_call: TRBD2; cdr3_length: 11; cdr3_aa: CAIGLVWEQYF; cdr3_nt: TGTGCCATCGGACTAGTTTGGGAGCAGTACTTC
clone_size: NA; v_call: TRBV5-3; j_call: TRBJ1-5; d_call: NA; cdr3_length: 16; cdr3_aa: CARSLRGEYSNQPQHF; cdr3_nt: TGTGCCAGAAGCTTGAGGGGTGAATATAGCAATCAGCCCCAGCATTTT
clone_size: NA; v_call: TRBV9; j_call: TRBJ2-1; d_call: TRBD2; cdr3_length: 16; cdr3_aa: CASSPMLAGGYNEQFF; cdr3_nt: TGTGCCAGCAGCCCAATGCTAGCGGGGGGCTACAATGAGCAGTTCTTC
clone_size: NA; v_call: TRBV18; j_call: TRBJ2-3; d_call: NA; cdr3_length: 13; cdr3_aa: CASSATGPDTQYF; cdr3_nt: TGTGCCAGCTCAGCTACAGGGCCGGATACGCAGTATTTT
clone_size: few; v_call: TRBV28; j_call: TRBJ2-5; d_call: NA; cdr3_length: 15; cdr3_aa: CASSFPGQGQETQYF; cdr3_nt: TGTGCCAGCAGTTTCCCAGGGCAGGGGCAAGAGACCCAGTACTTC
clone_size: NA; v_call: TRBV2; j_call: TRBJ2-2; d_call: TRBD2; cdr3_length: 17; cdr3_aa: CASSKWLAGGYTGELFF; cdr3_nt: TGTGCCAGCAGTAAATGGCTAGCGGGGGGATACACCGGGGAGCTGTTTTTT
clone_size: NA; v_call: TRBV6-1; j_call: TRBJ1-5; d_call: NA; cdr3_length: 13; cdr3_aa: CASSEEYSQPQHF; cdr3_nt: TGTGCCAGCAGTGAAGAATACAGTCAGCCCCAGCATTTT
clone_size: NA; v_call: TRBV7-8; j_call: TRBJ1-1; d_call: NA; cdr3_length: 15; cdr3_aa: CASSLFLGLNTEAFF; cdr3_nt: TGTGCCAGCAGCTTATTTCTGGGGCTGAACACTGAAGCTTTCTTT
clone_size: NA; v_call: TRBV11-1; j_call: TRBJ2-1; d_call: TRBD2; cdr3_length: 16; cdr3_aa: CASSLGEPLAGHEQFF; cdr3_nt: TGTGCCAGCAGCTTAGGAGAACCCTTAGCGGGGCACGAGCAGTTCTTC
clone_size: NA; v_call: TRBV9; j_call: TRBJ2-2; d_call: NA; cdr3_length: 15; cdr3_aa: CASSRDGGNTGELFF; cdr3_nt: TGTGCCAGCAGCCGGGACGGGGGGAACACCGGGGAGCTGTTTTTT
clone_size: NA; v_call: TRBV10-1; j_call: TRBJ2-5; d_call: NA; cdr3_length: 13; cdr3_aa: CASSESEQETQYF; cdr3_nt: TGCGCCAGCAGTGAGTCGGAGCAAGAGACCCAGTACTTC
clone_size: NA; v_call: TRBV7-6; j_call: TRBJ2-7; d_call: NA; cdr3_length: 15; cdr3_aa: CASSVTGTHSYEQYF; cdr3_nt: TGTGCCAGCAGCGTCACCGGGACACACTCCTACGAGCAGTACTTC
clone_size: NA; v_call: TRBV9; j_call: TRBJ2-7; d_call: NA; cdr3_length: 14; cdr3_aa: CASSVGAENYEQYF; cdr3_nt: TGTGCCAGCAGCGTAGGCGCGGAAAACTACGAGCAGTACTTC
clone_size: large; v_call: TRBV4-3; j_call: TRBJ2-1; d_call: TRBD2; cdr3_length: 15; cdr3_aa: CASSQDRLAPVTQFF; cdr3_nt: TGCGCCAGCAGCCAAGATCGACTAGCGCCTGTGACGCAGTTCTTC
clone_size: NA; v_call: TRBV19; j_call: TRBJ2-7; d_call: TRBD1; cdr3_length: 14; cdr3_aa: CASTRDRDNYEQYF; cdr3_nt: TGTGCCAGTACGCGGGACAGGGATAACTACGAGCAGTACTTC
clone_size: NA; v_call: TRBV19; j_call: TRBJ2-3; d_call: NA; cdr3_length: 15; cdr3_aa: CASGSSRGSTDTQYF; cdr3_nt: TGTGCCAGTGGCTCGAGTCGGGGGAGCACAGATACGCAGTATTTT
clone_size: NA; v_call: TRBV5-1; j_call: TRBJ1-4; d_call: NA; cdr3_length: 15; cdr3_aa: CASSLVGGVNEKLFF; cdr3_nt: TGCGCCAGCAGCTTGGTCGGCGGAGTTAATGAAAAACTGTTTTTT
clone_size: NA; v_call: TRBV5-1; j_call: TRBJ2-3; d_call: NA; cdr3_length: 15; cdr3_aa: CASGASGWESYTQYF; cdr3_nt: TGCGCCAGCGGCGCCAGCGGGTGGGAATCGTATACGCAGTATTTT
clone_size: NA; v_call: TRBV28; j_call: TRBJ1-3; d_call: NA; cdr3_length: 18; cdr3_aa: CASSFIGVGIFSGNTIYF; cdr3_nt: TGTGCCAGCAGTTTTATCGGGGTGGGGATTTTCTCTGGAAACACCATATATTTT
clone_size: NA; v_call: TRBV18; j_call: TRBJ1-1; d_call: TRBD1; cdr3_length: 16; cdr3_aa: CASSPPSTGWYTEAFF; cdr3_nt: TGTGCCAGCTCACCACCGTCGACAGGGTGGTACACTGAAGCTTTCTTT
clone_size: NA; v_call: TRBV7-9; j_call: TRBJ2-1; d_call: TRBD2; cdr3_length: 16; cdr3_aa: CASSLVAGVTYNEQFF; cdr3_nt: TGTGCCAGCAGCTTAGTTGCGGGAGTCACCTACAATGAGCAGTTCTTC
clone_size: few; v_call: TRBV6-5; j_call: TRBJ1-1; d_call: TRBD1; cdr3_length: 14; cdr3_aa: CASSSTDRGLEAFF; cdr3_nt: TGTGCCAGCAGTTCAACGGACAGGGGGCTTGAAGCTTTCTTT
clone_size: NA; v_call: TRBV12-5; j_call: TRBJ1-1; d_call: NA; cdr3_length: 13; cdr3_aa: CASGLSFNTEAFF; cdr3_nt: TGTGCTAGTGGTCTATCCTTTAACACTGAAGCTTTCTTT
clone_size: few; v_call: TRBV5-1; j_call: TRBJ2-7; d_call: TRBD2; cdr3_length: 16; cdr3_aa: CASSFSEGLAAWEQYF; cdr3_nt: TGCGCCAGCAGCTTTAGTGAGGGACTAGCCGCTTGGGAGCAGTACTTC
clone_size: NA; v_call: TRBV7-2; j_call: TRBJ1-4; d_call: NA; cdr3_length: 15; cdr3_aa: CASSLVAGLGEKLFF; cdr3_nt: TGTGCCAGCAGCTTAGTAGCGGGGTTAGGTGAAAAACTGTTTTTT
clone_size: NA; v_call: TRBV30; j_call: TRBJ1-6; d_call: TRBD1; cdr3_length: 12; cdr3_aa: CASDRGLSPLHF; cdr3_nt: TGTGCCTCCGACAGGGGGCTATCACCCCTCCACTTT
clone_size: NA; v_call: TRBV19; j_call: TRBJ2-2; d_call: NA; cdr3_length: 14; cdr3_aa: CASSSSSLAGELFF; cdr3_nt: TGTGCCAGCTCCTCTAGCAGCCTTGCCGGGGAGCTGTTTTTT
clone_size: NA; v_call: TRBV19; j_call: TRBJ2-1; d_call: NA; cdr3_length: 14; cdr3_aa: CASSIAVKYNEQFF; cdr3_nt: TGTGCCAGTAGTATAGCGGTGAAGTACAATGAGCAGTTCTTC
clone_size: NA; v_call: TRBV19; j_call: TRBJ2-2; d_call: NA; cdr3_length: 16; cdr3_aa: CASSVGGGGASRELFF; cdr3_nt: TGTGCCAGTAGTGTAGGGGGTGGGGGGGCGTCTCGGGAGCTGTTTTTT
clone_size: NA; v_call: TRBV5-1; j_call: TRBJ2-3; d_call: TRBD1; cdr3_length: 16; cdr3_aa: CASSFLGTESTDTQYF; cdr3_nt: TGCGCCAGCAGCTTTCTAGGGACAGAGAGCACAGATACGCAGTATTTT
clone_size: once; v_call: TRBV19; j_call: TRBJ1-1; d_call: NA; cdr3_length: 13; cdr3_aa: CASSRYRELYAFF; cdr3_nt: TGTGCCAGTAGTAGGTACAGGGAATTGTATGCTTTCTTT
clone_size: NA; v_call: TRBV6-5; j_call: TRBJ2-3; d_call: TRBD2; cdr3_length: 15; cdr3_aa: CASSYRAGSTDTQYF; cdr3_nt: TGTGCCAGCAGTTACCGAGCGGGGTCCACAGATACGCAGTATTTT
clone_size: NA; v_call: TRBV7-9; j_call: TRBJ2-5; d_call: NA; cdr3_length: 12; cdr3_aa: CATMDSQETQYF; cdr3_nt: TGTGCCACCATGGACAGTCAAGAGACCCAGTACTTC
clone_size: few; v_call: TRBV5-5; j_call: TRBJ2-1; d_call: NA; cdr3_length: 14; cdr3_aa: CASSRYPEVDEQFF; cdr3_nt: TGTGCCAGCAGCCGCTACCCCGAAGTAGATGAGCAGTTCTTC
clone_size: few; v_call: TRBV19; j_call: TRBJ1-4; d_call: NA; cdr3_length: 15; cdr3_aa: CASSPKTTYGEKLFF; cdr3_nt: TGTGCCAGTAGTCCAAAGACAACTTACGGAGAAAAACTGTTTTTT
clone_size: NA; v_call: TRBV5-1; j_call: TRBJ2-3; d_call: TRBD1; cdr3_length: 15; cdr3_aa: CASSFNRGRLDTQYF; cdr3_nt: TGCGCCAGCAGCTTCAACAGGGGGCGTCTTGATACGCAGTATTTT
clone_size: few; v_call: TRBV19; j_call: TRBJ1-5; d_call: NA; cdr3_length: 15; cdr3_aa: CASTRGQRGNQPQHF; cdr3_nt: TGTGCCAGTACTCGCGGGCAGAGGGGCAATCAGCCCCAGCATTTT
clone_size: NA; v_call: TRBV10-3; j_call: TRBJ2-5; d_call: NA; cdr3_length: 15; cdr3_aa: CAISDFDMVWETQYF; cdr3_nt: TGTGCCATCAGTGACTTTGACATGGTATGGGAGACCCAGTACTTC
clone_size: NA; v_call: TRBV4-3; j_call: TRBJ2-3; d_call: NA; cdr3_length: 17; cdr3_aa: CASSQEIGDSNTDTQYF; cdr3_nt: TGCGCCAGCAGCCAAGAAATTGGGGACTCAAACACAGATACGCAGTATTTT
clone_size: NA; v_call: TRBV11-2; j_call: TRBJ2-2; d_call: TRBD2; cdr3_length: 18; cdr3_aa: CASSSWVSGRRVGGELFF; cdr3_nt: TGTGCCAGCAGCTCCTGGGTTAGCGGGAGAAGGGTTGGCGGGGAGCTGTTTTTT
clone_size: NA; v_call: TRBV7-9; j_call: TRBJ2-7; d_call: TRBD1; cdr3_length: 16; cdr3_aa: CASSLRGDRGSYEQYF; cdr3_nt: TGTGCCAGCAGCTTGAGGGGCGACAGGGGGTCCTACGAGCAGTACTTC
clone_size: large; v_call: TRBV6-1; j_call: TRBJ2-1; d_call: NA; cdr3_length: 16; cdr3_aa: CASSANDRTERNEQFF; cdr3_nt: TGTGCCAGCAGTGCCAACGACAGGACAGAACGCAATGAGCAGTTCTTC
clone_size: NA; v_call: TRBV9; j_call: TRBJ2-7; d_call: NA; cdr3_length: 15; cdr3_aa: CASSVATGKGYEQYF; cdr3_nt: TGTGCCAGCAGTGTAGCCACAGGAAAAGGCTACGAGCAGTACTTC